The 8 T cell receptor beta chains listed next were all sequenced from one sample in a study of blood T cells in healthy people across ages. Sample-barcoded 5' priming and a J-beta primer mix drove a second PCR of about 6 to 11 cycles. TCRdb processed the 5' RACE reads anew with MiXCR; each CDR3 protein has one entry. The data contain some 900,000 distinct CDR3 sequences, 25% to 35% of them seen just once; the ten biggest clones take up around 15%. Source material: blood. The receptors originated from an elderly woman in good health.

This clonotype was counted at least ten times. The V and J genes are TRBV5-1 and TRBJ2-7; D remains unclear. Germline assignment: CDR1 SGHRS and CDR2 YFSETQ. This CDR3 has 14 amino acids. V was pared by 4 bases and J by 4 bases, with 15 bases between. The CDR3 loop reads CASSPGVGEYEQYF. The DNA of the CDR3 is TGCGCCAGCAGCCCTGGGGTAGGAGAATACGAGCAGTACTTC.

As to this clonotype: Given a much more abundant clone one base away, this may be a read error. The V gene is TRBV7-2, the J gene TRBJ2-7, with D maybe TRBD1 (5 bases). Between the trimmed V and J ends, which lost 4 bases and 1 base, there was a span of 11 bases. This CDR3 region has 14 residues. Germline CDR1 is SGHTA and CDR2 is FQGNSA. Here the CDR3 DNA reads TGTGCCAGCAGCTGTTGGACACATTCCTACGAGCAGTACTTC. Encoded protein: CASSCWTHSYEQYF.

The sample holds a few counts of this clonotype. This sequence joins TRBV2 and TRBJ1-5; D is uncertain. Trimming removed 2 bases at V and 0 bases at J, with 5 bases between. Germline values: CDR1 SNHLY, CDR2 FYNNEI. This CDR3 spans 14 amino acids. The DNA of the CDR3 is TGTGCCAGCAGTGAAATGGTTAGCAATCAGCCCCAGCATTTT. Amino acids: CASSEMVSNQPQHF.

In this sample, this clonotype turned up many times. This chain connects TRBV7-2 to TRBJ2-1, with D possibly being TRBD1 or TRBD2 (6 bases each). Germline CDR1 SGHTA, CDR2 FQGNSA. There are 17 residues in the CDR3. Trimming shortened V by 8 bases and J by 4 bases, and 24 bases separated the two germline ends. The CDR3 region has the DNA TGTGCCAGCCCTCCCCCGGGGGCTCCCCTAATATACAATGAGCAGTTCTTC. The encoded protein is CASPPPGAPLIYNEQFF.

The V call is TRBV27, the J call TRBJ1-1, with D perhaps matching TRBD1 (5 bases). Trimming pared 0 bases from V and 6 bases from J, leaving 8 bases between. There are 13 residues in the CDR3. CDR1 MNHEY and CDR2 SMNVEV come from the germline V gene (reference sequence). The CDR3 DNA reads TGTGCCAGCAGTTTATCTCAGGGATCTGAAGCTTTCTTT. Its translation is CASSLSQGSEAFF.

This clonotype was counted a few times. The chain uses TRBV27 and TRBJ1-2, with D tentatively TRBD1 (5 bases). Trimming took 6 bases from V and 7 from J, leaving 21 bases between them. The V gene's germline CDR1 is MNHEY and CDR2 SMNVEV (reference sequence). This CDR3 is built from 15 residues. CDR3 DNA sequence: TGTGCCAGCAGCCCTTCAAGAGGGGTGGGAAGTGGCTACACCTTC. Translation gives CASSPSRGVGSGYTF.

Points on this clonotype: A much larger clone is a single base away; this may be a read error. The chain recombines TRBV6-5 with TRBJ1-2; no reliable D call. CDR3 size: 11 residues. Germline V gene data show CDR1 as MNHEY and CDR2 as SVGAGI. V lost 8 bases and J 6 bases, leaving 10 bases between the germline ends. CDR3: CASGKYDGYTF. The CDR3 DNA sequence: TGTGCCAGCGGGAAGTATGATGGCTACACCTTC.

The chain recombines TRBV28 with TRBJ2-7; no clear D. This CDR3 is 15 amino acids long. With 5 bases removed from V and 3 bases from J, the gap between germline ends came to 17 bases. Per the germline V gene, CDR1 is MDHEN and CDR2 is SYDVKM. CDR3 bases: TGTGCCAGCAGTCCTTGGGAACAAACTAACTACGAGCAGTACTTC. Encoded protein: CASSPWEQTNYEQYF. Full variable domain (rest looked up from reference TRBV28 and TRBJ2-7): DVKVTQSSRYLVKRTGEKVFLECVQDMDHENMFWYRQDPGLGLRLIYFSYDVKMKEKGDIPEGYSVSREKKERFSLILESASTNQTSMYLCASSPWEQTNYEQYFGPGTRLTVT.